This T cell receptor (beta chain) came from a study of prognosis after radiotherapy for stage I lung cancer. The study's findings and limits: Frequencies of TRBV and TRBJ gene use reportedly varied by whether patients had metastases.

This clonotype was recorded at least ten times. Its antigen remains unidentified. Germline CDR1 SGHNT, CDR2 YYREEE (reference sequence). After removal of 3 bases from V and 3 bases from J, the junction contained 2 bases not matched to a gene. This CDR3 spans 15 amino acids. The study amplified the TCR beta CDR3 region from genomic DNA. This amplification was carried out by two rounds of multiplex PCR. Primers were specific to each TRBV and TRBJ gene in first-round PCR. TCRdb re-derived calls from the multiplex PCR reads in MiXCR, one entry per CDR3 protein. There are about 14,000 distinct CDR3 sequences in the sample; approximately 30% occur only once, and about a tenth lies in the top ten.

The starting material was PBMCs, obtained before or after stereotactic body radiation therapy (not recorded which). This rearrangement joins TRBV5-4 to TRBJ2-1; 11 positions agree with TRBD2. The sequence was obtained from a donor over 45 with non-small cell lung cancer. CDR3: CASSSGTSGYNEQFF. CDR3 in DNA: TGTGCCAGCAGCTCCGGGACTAGCGGCTACAATGAGCAGTTCTTC.